These 30 T cell receptor beta chains originate from one sample sequenced in a study of T cells expressing NK-cell markers. TCRdb reanalyzed the 5' RACE reads, giving one entry per CDR3 protein sequence and no DNA. The specimen's table records 150,000 to 180,000 distinct CDR3 sequences. Sequencing was carried out using blood T cells: a sorted CD56 or NKG2C T cell subset, CD4+ or CD8+ T cells, or bulk PBMC T cells (not recorded which). The receptors here all came from a woman in her fifties or sixties in good health.

The rearrangement joins TRBV4-1 to TRBJ2-1; TCRdb lists TRBD2, though no DNA is available to test this call. Germline values: CDR1 MGHRA, CDR2 YSYEKL. The CDR3 contains 19 residues. This CDR3 is CASSQDFGTSGRADNEQFF.

This chain links TRBV6-6 with TRBJ2-7; TCRdb returns TRBD1, unconfirmable since there is no DNA. The germline gives CDR1 MNHNY, CDR2 SVGAGI (reference sequence). The CDR3 is 14 residues long. CDR3 loop: CASISSGGLYEQYF.

The gene calls are TRBV19 and TRBJ2-2; the TCRdb D gene call, TRBD2, has no DNA to confirm it. CDR1 LNHDA and CDR2 SQIVND come from the germline V gene (reference sequence). The CDR3 contains 16 residues. CDR3: CASSLGTSWNTGELFF.

The V and J genes are TRBV25-1 and TRBJ2-5. This CDR3 has 12 residues. Germline V gene data show CDR1 as MGHDK and CDR2 as SYGVNS. The CDR3 protein is CASRDARETQYF. Complete variable domain (other parts from reference TRBV25-1 and TRBJ2-5): EADIYQTPRYLVIGTGKKITLECSQTMGHDKMYWYQQDPGMELHLIHYSYGVNSTEKGDLSSESTVSRIRTEHFPLTLESARPSHTSQYLCASRDARETQYFGPGTRLLVL.

The genes are TRBV24-1 and TRBJ1-2. The germline V gene encodes CDR1 KGHDR and CDR2 SFDVKD. This CDR3 has 13 residues. CDR3 residues: CATSDWPFYGYTF.

This chain links TRBV7-9 with TRBJ2-1. In germline, CDR1 is SEHNR, CDR2 FQNEAQ (reference sequence). The CDR3 runs to 14 residues. CDR3 in amino acids: CASTPPQPGTEQFF.

CDR3 sequence: CASSQQISSGNTIYF. This chain connects TRBV6-5 to TRBJ1-3. This CDR3 is built from 15 residues. CDR1 and CDR2 from the germline V gene are MNHEY and SVGAGI.

The chain has TRBV5-6 and TRBJ2-1; the TRBD1 assignment by TCRdb is unverifiable without DNA. CDR3 length: 14 residues. Germline-derived CDR1 and CDR2 are SGHDT and YYEEEE. The CDR3 region is CASSLGRGYNEQFF. Full variable domain (rest looked up from reference TRBV5-6 and TRBJ2-1): DAGVTQSPTHLIKTRGQQVTLRCSPKSGHDTVSWYQQALGQGPQFIFQYYEEEERQRGNFPDRFSGHQFPNYSSELNVNALLLGDSALYLCASSLGRGYNEQFFGPGTRLTVL.

V is TRBV27 and J is TRBJ2-3; TCRdb indicates TRBD2, and absent DNA this call remains unverified. Germline CDR1 and CDR2: MNHEY and SMNVEV (reference sequence). There are 18 residues in the CDR3. The CDR3: CASSLSSYGSGRADTQYF.

The rearrangement uses TRBV2 and TRBJ2-1; the TCRdb D gene call, TRBD2, has no DNA to confirm it. Germline lookup yields CDR1 SNHLY and CDR2 FYNNEI. This CDR3 comprises 15 residues. The CDR3: CASSGSGLPYNEQFF. The full variable domain, rest sourced from reference TRBV2 and TRBJ2-1, is EPEVTQTPSHQVTQMGQEVILRCVPISNHLYFYWYRQILGQKVEFLVSFYNNEISEKSEIFDDQFSVERPDGSNFTLKIRSTKLEDSAMYFCASSGSGLPYNEQFFGPGTRLTVL.

V is TRBV6-5 and J is TRBJ2-7. Germline V CDR1 and CDR2: MNHEY, SVGAGI. The CDR3 sequence is 13 residues long. CDR3 region: CASSQAVSYEQYF.

The rearrangement links TRBV12-3 or TRBV12-4 to TRBJ2-3. This CDR3 spans 13 amino acids. The CDR3 sequence is CASSGPSTDTQYF.

The chain links TRBV7-9 to TRBJ1-1; TCRdb outputs TRBD1, but without DNA this stays unchecked. This CDR3 region has 12 residues. The germline gives CDR1 SEHNR, CDR2 FQNEAQ (reference sequence). CDR3: CASRPGNTEAFF. The whole variable domain, filled in from reference TRBV7-9 and TRBJ1-1, reads DTGVSQNPRHKITKRGQNVTFRCDPISEHNRLYWYRQTLGQGPEFLTYFQNEAQLEKSRLLSDRFSAERPKGSFSTLEIQRTEQGDSAMYLCASRPGNTEAFFGQGTRLTVV.

This rearrangement joins TRBV23-1 to TRBJ2-2. TRBV23-1 is an ORF; its function is uncertain. The CDR3 consists of 14 residues. CDR3 residues: CASSQDISPGELFF.

The chain combines TRBV5-1 with TRBJ2-3; the D gene TCRdb calls, TRBD2, cannot be checked with no DNA. The CDR3 runs to 13 residues. Germline assignment: CDR1 SGHRS and CDR2 YFSETQ. This CDR3 reads CASRRTSGDTQYF. Together with reference TRBV5-1 and TRBJ2-3, the CDR3 gives the full variable domain: KAGVTQTPRYLIKTRGQQVTLSCSPISGHRSVSWYQQTPGQGLQFLFEYFSETQRNKGNFPGRFSGRQFSNSRSEMNVSTLELGDSALYLCASRRTSGDTQYFGPGTRLTVL.

The gene calls are TRBV7-8 and TRBJ2-1; TCRdb calls TRBD1, which cannot be checked without DNA. There are 14 residues in the CDR3. Germline CDR1 SGHVS, CDR2 FQNEAQ. The CDR3 loop is CASRQGRDYNEQFF. The entire variable domain, with the rest obtained from reference TRBV7-8 and TRBJ2-1, is as follows: GAGVSQSPRYKVAKRGQDVALRCDPISGHVSLFWYQQALGQGPEFLTYFQNEAQLDKSGLPSDRFFAERPEGSVSTLKIQRTQQEDSAVYLCASRQGRDYNEQFFGPGTRLTVL.

The rearrangement uses TRBV6-5 and TRBJ2-1. The CDR3 has 14 residues. In germline, CDR1 is MNHEY, CDR2 SVGAGI. The CDR3 reads CASSYSLGYNEQFF.

The rearrangement uses TRBV27 and TRBJ1-1; TCRdb's D call of TRBD1 is untestable without DNA. Germline V gene data show CDR1 as MNHEY and CDR2 as SMNVEV (reference sequence). This CDR3 is 14 amino acids long. The CDR3: CASSPSGGNTEAFF.

The chain uses TRBV30 and TRBJ2-1. This CDR3 region has 17 residues. Germline assignment: CDR1 GTSNPN and CDR2 SVGIG (reference sequence). CDR3 sequence reads: CAWSVSAAESSYNEQFF. Variable domain in full (rest from reference TRBV30 and TRBJ2-1): SQTIHQWPATLVQPVGSPLSLECTVEGTSNPNLYWYRQAAGRGLQLLFYSVGIGQISSEVPQNLSASRPQDRQFILSSKKLLLSDSGFYLCAWSVSAAESSYNEQFFGPGTRLTVL.

The chain links TRBV5-4 to TRBJ2-7. Germline V gene lookup returns CDR1 SGHNT and CDR2 YYREEE (reference sequence). The CDR3 runs to 13 residues. The CDR3 region is CASSLGPNYEQYF.

V and J are TRBV3-1 and TRBJ2-1; the D call of TRBD2 rests on TCRdb alone, since no DNA is present to check it. The CDR3 length is 15 residues. Germline lookup yields CDR1 LGHDT and CDR2 YNNKEL (reference sequence). The CDR3 reads CASSSPGLAVNEQFF.

The rearrangement links TRBV20-1 to TRBJ2-5; TCRdb proposes TRBD2, but this gene call is untestable without DNA. There are 16 residues in the CDR3. Germline CDR1 is DFQATT and CDR2 is SNEGSKA (reference sequence). CDR3 loop: CSAREGLAVYQETQYF.

The V gene is TRBV7-2, the J gene TRBJ2-1; the D gene TCRdb calls, TRBD2, cannot be checked with no DNA. Germline V gives CDR1 SGHTA, CDR2 FQGNSA. The CDR3 loop spans 18 amino acids. The CDR3 reads CASSLGYGGGPSYNEQFF.

The V and J genes are TRBV6-5 and TRBJ1-2. Germline loops: CDR1 MNHEY, CDR2 SVGAGI. This CDR3 has 13 amino acids. The CDR3 reads CASSGTLLYGYTF.

The V gene is TRBV7-3, the J gene TRBJ2-7; TCRdb lists TRBD1, though no DNA is available to test this call. This CDR3 is 17 amino acids long. Germline loops: CDR1 SGHTA, CDR2 FQGTGA. The CDR3 loop reads CASSPGGSFGAYYEQYF.

V and J are TRBV24-1 and TRBJ2-3; TCRdb lists TRBD1, though no DNA is available to test this call. Germline-derived CDR1 and CDR2 are KGHDR and SFDVKD. The CDR3 extends over 16 amino acids. The CDR3 sequence is CATSDFMDRRTDTQYF.

The V and J genes are TRBV14 and TRBJ2-3. The CDR3 has 15 residues. Germline V gene data show CDR1 as SGHDN and CDR2 as FVKESK. This CDR3 reads CASSPTPLTTDTQYF.

The J gene is TRBJ2-1, the V gene TRBV6-1; the TRBD1 assignment by TCRdb is unverifiable without DNA. In germline, CDR1 is MNHNS, CDR2 SASEGT. The CDR3 spans 12 residues. The CDR3 here is CASSEGQTIQFF.

This chain uses TRBV4-1 with TRBJ2-4; there is no DNA to check the TCRdb D call of TRBD2. The CDR3 runs 16 residues. From germline, CDR1 is MGHRA and CDR2 YSYEKL. This CDR3 is CASSQVDMAGWDIQYF.

This sequence joins TRBV7-9 and TRBJ2-7. Germline V lookup: CDR1 SEHNR, CDR2 FQNEAQ (reference sequence). The CDR3 loop spans 15 amino acids. CDR3 protein: CASSLAPGAAYEQYF. The whole variable domain, remainder taken from reference TRBV7-9 and TRBJ2-7, is DTGVSQNPRHKITKRGQNVTFRCDPISEHNRLYWYRQTLGQGPEFLTYFQNEAQLEKSRLLSDRFSAERPKGSFSTLEIQRTEQGDSAMYLCASSLAPGAAYEQYFGPGTRLTVT.